A single sample gave rise to the 20 T cell receptor beta chains below, sequenced in a study of cytomegalovirus exposure and HLA in healthy donors. This PCR relied on a set of 60 Vbeta primers and 13 Jbeta primers. TCRdb keeps only in-frame clones here, not all; method: immunoSEQ multiplex PCR. The sample lists under 95,000 clones, approximately 75% occurring once. Sequencing was carried out using PBMCs. These receptors originate from a woman aged 40 to 50 in good health and CMV-seropositive.

The V and J genes are TRBV2 and TRBJ2-3; a possible D gene is TRBD2 (7 bases). CDR3 length: 15 residues. Germline assignment: CDR1 SNHLY and CDR2 FYNNEI. V was shortened by 11 bases and J by 0 bases, with 18 bases between the two germline ends. The CDR3 spells CAGSLGGASTDTQYF. The CDR3 DNA reads as TGTGCCGGCTCTTTAGGGGGGGCGAGCACAGATACGCAGTATTTT.

This clone came up once. The genes are TRBV4-2 and TRBJ2-5; 9 bases map to TRBD2. The J segment lost 1 base and the V segment lost 3 bases, leaving 3 bases of the junction unmatched. Germline assignment: CDR1 LGHNA and CDR2 YNFKEQ. The CDR3 contains 15 residues. The CDR3 bases are TGTGCCAGCAGCCACGCGGGGGGGACCCAAGAGACCCAGTACTTC. Amino acids: CASSHAGGTQETQYF.

V usage is TRBV7-2 and J usage is TRBJ2-1, with TRBD2 as a possible D gene (5 bases). V was shortened by 6 bases and J by 0 bases, with 12 bases between the two germline ends. CDR3 length: 15 residues. Germline CDR1 and CDR2: SGHTA and FQGNSA. CDR3: CASSFLGSSYNEQFF. The CDR3 bases are TGTGCCAGCAGTTTTTTGGGGAGCTCCTACAATGAGCAGTTCTTC. Using reference TRBV7-2 and TRBJ2-1 for the parts outside the CDR3, the full variable domain is GAGVSQSPSNKVTEKGKDVELRCDPISGHTALYWYRQSLGQGLEFLIYFQGNSAPDKSGLPSDRFSAERTGGSVSTLTIQRTQQEDSAVYLCASSFLGSSYNEQFFGPGTRLTVL.

The chain employs TRBV5-1 and TRBJ2-3; D might be TRBD2 (5 bases). Germline-derived CDR1 and CDR2 are SGHRS and YFSETQ. Trimming removed 4 bases from V and 2 bases from J, with 14 bases in between. The CDR3 length is 15 residues. CDR3 loop: CASSPLTTDTDTQYF. CDR3 nucleotide sequence: TGCGCCAGCAGCCCCCTGACTACCGACACAGATACGCAGTATTTT.

The rearrangement joins TRBV19 to TRBJ1-5; D is unresolved. Trimming took 4 bases from V and 2 from J, leaving 15 bases between them. Germline loops: CDR1 LNHDA, CDR2 SQIVND (reference sequence). This CDR3 region has 16 residues. The DNA for the CDR3 is TGTGCCAGTAGTAAAGTTACGGGTCTGGGCAATCAGCCCCAGCATTTT. Protein product: CASSKVTGLGNQPQHF.

This CDR3 reads CASSYSRDEKLFF. CDR3 nucleotide sequence: TGTGCCAGCAGTTACTCGAGAGATGAAAAACTGTTTTTT. V usage is TRBV6-6 and J usage is TRBJ1-4, with D hard to call. The germline V gene has CDR1 MNHNY and CDR2 SVGAGI (reference sequence). This CDR3 has 13 residues. V was shortened by 0 bases and J by 6 bases, with 5 bases between the two germline ends.

This chain links TRBV7-2 with TRBJ1-5; tentatively, D is TRBD1 (5 bases). Germline V gene sequence: CDR1 SGHTA, CDR2 FQGNSA. There are 15 residues in the CDR3. V was trimmed by 6 bases and J by 2 bases, leaving 14 bases between them. CDR3: CASSKGRGGNQPQHF. The CDR3 nucleotides are TGTGCCAGCAGTAAAGGGAGGGGAGGCAATCAGCCCCAGCATTTT.

The V call is TRBV18, the J call TRBJ1-1; D might be TRBD1 (6 bases). Germline V lookup: CDR1 KGHSH, CDR2 LQKENI. Deletions cut 3 bases from V and 0 bases from J, with 8 bases between. The CDR3 length is 14 residues. The CDR3 DNA reads as TGTGCCAGCTCACCCAGGGGTGTGAACACTGAAGCTTTCTTT. Its protein is CASSPRGVNTEAFF.

The rearrangement links TRBV2 to TRBJ1-6; D is uncertain. V was shortened by 6 bases and J by 12 bases, with 9 bases between the two germline ends. CDR3 length equals 11 residues. Germline V gives CDR1 SNHLY, CDR2 FYNNEI. The DNA for the CDR3 is TGTGCCAGCAGCCCCCCAGGACCCCTCCACTTT. It is translated as CASSPPGPLHF.

The gene calls are TRBV5-1 and TRBJ2-3; TRBD2 aligns across 8 bases. The CDR3 spans 13 residues. Trimming removed 2 bases from V and 5 bases from J; junction bases left unmatched: 1. Germline V gene sequence: CDR1 SGHRS, CDR2 YFSETQ. In DNA form, the CDR3 reads TGCGCCAGCAGCTTTCTAGCGGGAGATACGCAGTATTTT. This gives the protein CASSFLAGDTQYF. The full variable domain, completed using reference TRBV5-1 and TRBJ2-3, is KAGVTQTPRYLIKTRGQQVTLSCSPISGHRSVSWYQQTPGQGLQFLFEYFSETQRNKGNFPGRFSGRQFSNSRSEMNVSTLELGDSALYLCASSFLAGDTQYFGPGTRLTVL.

The chain recombines TRBV6-5 with TRBJ1-1; D gene ambiguous. CDR1 is MNHEY and CDR2 is SVGAGI in the germline V gene. V shed 4 bases and J shed 1 base, with 10 bases lying between them. The CDR3 extends over 14 amino acids. CDR3 sequence (DNA): TGTGCCAGCAGTTCAGGACTGGGGAACACTGAAGCTTTCTTT. It translates to CASSSGLGNTEAFF.

This clone was picked up a small number of times. The chain couples TRBV6-5 to TRBJ1-5, with D possibly matching TRBD1 (6 bases). There are 14 residues in the CDR3. V was clipped by 6 bases and J by 4 bases, with 13 bases between them. Germline V gives CDR1 MNHEY, CDR2 SVGAGI. The DNA of the CDR3 is TGTGCCAGCAGGTACGCGGGGGCAAATCAGCCCCAGCATTTT. Translation gives CASRYAGANQPQHF.

This clone was picked up a small number of times. The V and J genes are TRBV5-1 and TRBJ2-1; tentatively, D is TRBD2 (6 bases). CDR1 is SGHRS and CDR2 is YFSETQ in the germline V gene. Trimming stripped 0 bases from V and 4 bases from J, with 20 bases between. This CDR3 is built from 18 residues. CDR3 coding DNA: TGCGCCAGCAGCTTGGATCTCCGGGTGGCTAGCGAATACAATGAGCAGTTCTTC. Its protein product is CASSLDLRVASEYNEQFF.

The chain couples TRBV5-6 to TRBJ2-1; 7 bases are a match to TRBD2. Germline V gene data show CDR1 as SGHDT and CDR2 as YYEEEE. The CDR3 spans 15 residues. J gave up 6 bases and V 2 bases, and 8 bases lay outside the gene matches. The CDR3 sequence: CASSFWRGWGNEQFF. The CDR3 nucleotides are TGTGCCAGCAGCTTCTGGCGGGGGTGGGGCAATGAGCAGTTCTTC.

The J gene is TRBJ1-1, the V gene TRBV28, with D hard to call. Trimming left V 3 bases short and J 1 base short, with 6 bases between. CDR3 length equals 13 residues. Germline CDR1 MDHEN, CDR2 SYDVKM. CDR3 in amino acids: CASSFPWNTEAFF. In DNA, the CDR3 is TGTGCCAGCAGTTTCCCCTGGAACACTGAAGCTTTCTTT.

The V gene is TRBV4-1, the J gene TRBJ2-3; D is possibly TRBD2 (6 bases). Germline V gene data show CDR1 as MGHRA and CDR2 as YSYEKL. V shed 3 bases and J shed 1 base, with 11 bases lying between them. The length of the CDR3 is 15 residues. CDR3 amino acids: CASSQEGTRTDTQYF. The CDR3, as DNA: TGCGCCAGCAGCCAGGAGGGGACCCGCACAGATACGCAGTATTTT.

The chain joins TRBV5-1 to TRBJ2-2; a weak D match, TRBD1 (5 bases). With 4 bases removed from V and 1 base from J, the gap between germline ends came to 14 bases. CDR1 is SGHRS, CDR2 YFSETQ, per germline. CDR3 length equals 16 residues. In DNA, the CDR3 is TGCGCCAGCAGCCCGACAGCCAATCGGAACACCGGGGAGCTGTTTTTT. Translating gives CASSPTANRNTGELFF.

This clone was recorded a few times. The chain joins TRBV9 to TRBJ2-1, with TRBD2 matching over 7 bases. Looked up from germline, CDR1 is SGDLS and CDR2 is YYNGEE. V lost 6 bases to trimming and J lost 5 bases; unmatched junction nucleotides: 5. The CDR3 has 13 residues. CDR3 protein: CASMGGRDNEQFF. In nucleotides, the CDR3 is TGTGCCAGCATGGGGGGGAGAGACAATGAGCAGTTCTTC.

Only a few counts were recorded for this clone. The gene calls are TRBV6-4 and TRBJ2-1, with 9 bases aligning to TRBD1. The CDR3 has 16 amino acids. The germline CDR1 and CDR2 sequences are MRHNA and SNTAGT. V shed 3 bases, J shed 14 bases, and the junction held 17 bases outside the gene matches. The CDR3 protein is CASSETGIGTGTGKFF. The CDR3 nucleotides read TGTGCCAGCAGTGAGACCGGGATTGGAACAGGGACAGGGAAGTTCTTC.

The chain recombines TRBV7-9 with TRBJ1-2; D remains ambiguous. The CDR3 contains 16 residues. V lost 4 bases and J lost 8, with 23 bases in between. The germline CDR1 and CDR2 sequences are SEHNR and FQNEAQ (reference sequence). The CDR3 loop is CASSSTERFYWQGYTF. For the CDR3, the DNA is TGTGCCAGCAGCTCTACAGAGCGGTTTTATTGGCAGGGCTACACCTTC. Drawing the rest from reference TRBV7-9 and TRBJ1-2, the complete variable domain is DTGVSQNPRHKITKRGQNVTFRCDPISEHNRLYWYRQTLGQGPEFLTYFQNEAQLEKSRLLSDRFSAERPKGSFSTLEIQRTEQGDSAMYLCASSSTERFYWQGYTFGSGTRLTVV.